This T cell receptor (beta chain) was found in a study of a mutant IDH1 vaccine in newly diagnosed glioma. The study, taken as a whole, reports: Immune responses induced by vaccination arose in around 93% of the patients.

For this clone: Its antigen is not known.

Generated by immunoSEQ multiplex PCR, the TCRdb table keeps only in-frame clones and is missing some. The data hold about 24,000 clones, with approximately 90% observed a single time. Stated time point: baseline, week 1 (first vaccination visit). Regarding treatment: pre-vaccination baseline after standard-of-care therapy. This specimen was PBMCs, taken from a glioma patient treated with radiotherapy, temozolomide or both. The clonotype was recovered from a man younger than 40 with glioma.

The CDR3 is CASSSQGGLGTEAFF. The DNA of the CDR3 is TGTGCCAGCAGTTCCCAGGGGGGTCTAGGCACTGAAGCTTTCTTT. This sequence joins TRBV6-5 and TRBJ1-1; 7 bases agree with TRBD1. V was clipped by 4 bases and J by 4 bases; unmatched bases: 9. CDR3 length: 15 residues. Germline V lookup: CDR1 MNHEY, CDR2 SVGAGI.